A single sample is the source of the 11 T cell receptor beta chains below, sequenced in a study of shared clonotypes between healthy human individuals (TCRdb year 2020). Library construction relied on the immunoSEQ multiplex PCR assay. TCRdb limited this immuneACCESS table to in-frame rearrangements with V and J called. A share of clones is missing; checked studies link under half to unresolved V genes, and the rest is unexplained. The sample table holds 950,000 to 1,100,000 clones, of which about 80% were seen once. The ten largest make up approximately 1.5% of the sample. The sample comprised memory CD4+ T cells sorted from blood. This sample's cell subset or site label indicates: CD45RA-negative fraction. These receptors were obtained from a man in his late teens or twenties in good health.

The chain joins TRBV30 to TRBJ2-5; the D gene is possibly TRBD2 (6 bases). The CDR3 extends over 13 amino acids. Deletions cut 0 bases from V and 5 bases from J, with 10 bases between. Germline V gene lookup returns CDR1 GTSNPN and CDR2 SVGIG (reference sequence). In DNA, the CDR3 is TGTGCCTGGAGTGTAAGGAGGGGTGAGACCCAGTACTTC. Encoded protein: CAWSVRRGETQYF.

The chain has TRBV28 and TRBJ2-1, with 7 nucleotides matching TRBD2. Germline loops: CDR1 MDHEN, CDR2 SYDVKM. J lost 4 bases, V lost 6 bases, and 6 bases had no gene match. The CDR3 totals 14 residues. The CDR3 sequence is CASSLRTSYNEQFF. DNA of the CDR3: TGTGCCAGCAGCCTGCGGACTAGTTACAATGAGCAGTTCTTC.

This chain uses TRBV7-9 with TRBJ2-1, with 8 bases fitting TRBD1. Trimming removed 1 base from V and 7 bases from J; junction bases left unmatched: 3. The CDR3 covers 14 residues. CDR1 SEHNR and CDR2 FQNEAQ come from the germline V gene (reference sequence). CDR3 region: CASSLVQGANEQFF. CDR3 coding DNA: TGTGCCAGCAGCTTAGTTCAGGGGGCAAATGAGCAGTTCTTC.

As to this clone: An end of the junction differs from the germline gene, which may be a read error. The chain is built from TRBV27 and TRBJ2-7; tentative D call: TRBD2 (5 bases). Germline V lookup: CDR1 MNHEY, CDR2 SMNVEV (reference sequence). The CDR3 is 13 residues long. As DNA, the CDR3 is TGCTCCAGCGCGACGGGGTTGTCGAGAGAGCAGTACTTC. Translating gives CSSATGLSREQYF.

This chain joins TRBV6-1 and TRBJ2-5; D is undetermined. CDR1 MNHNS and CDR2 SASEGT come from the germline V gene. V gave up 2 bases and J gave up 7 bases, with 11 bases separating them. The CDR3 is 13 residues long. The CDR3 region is CASSENLDLTQYF. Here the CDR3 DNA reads TGTGCCAGCAGTGAAAATCTGGATTTGACCCAGTACTTC.

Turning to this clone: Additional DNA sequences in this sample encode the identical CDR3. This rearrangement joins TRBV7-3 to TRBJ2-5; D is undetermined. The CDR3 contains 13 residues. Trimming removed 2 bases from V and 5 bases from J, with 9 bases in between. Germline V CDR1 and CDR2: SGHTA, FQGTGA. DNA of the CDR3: TGTGCCAGCAGCTTAGGCGGCCGGGAGACCCAGTACTTC. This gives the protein CASSLGGRETQYF.

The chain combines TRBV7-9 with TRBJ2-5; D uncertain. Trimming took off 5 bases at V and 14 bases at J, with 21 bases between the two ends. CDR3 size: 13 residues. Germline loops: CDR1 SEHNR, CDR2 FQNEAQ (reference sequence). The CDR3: CASSQTVSAVPYF. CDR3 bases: TGTGCCAGCAGCCAGACCGTCAGCGCTGTTCCATACTTC.

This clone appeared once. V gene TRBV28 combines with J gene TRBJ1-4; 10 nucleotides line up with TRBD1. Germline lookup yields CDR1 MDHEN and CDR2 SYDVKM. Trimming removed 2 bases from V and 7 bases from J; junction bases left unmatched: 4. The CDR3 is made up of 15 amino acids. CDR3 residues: CASSLPTGGVEKLFF. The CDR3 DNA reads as TGTGCCAGCAGTTTACCGACAGGGGGCGTTGAAAAACTGTTTTTT.

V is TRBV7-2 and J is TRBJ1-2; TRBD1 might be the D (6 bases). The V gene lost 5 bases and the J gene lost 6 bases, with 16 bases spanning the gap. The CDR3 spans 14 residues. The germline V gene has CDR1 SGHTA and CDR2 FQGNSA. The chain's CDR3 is CASSQVKGGDGYTF. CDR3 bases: TGTGCCAGCAGCCAAGTCAAGGGGGGGGATGGCTACACCTTC.

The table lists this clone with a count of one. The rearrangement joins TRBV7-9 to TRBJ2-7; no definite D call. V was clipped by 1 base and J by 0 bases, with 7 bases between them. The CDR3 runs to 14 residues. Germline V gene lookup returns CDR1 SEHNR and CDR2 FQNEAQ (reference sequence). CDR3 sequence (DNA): TGTGCCAGCAGCTTAGAGGGCGGCTCCTACGAGCAGTACTTC. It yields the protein CASSLEGGSYEQYF.

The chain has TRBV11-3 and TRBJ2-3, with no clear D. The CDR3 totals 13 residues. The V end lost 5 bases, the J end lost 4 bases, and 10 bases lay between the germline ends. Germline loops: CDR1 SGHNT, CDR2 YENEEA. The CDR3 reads CASSRLFADTQYF. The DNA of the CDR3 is TGTGCCAGCAGCCGCCTGTTCGCAGATACGCAGTATTTT.